What follows are 23 T cell receptor beta chains derived from one specimen sequenced in a study of T cells in Graves' hyperthyroidism and ophthalmopathy. The investigators amplified TCR beta CDR3 regions from RNA transcripts. Researchers ran a first-round RT-PCR on the TCR CDR3 using the HTBI primer set. In TCRdb, the multiplex PCR reads were re-called with MiXCR into one record per CDR3 protein. The data show 560,000 or so distinct CDR3 sequences, 15% to 20% seen once. The sequenced sample consisted of blood. These receptors came from a man in his forties with Graves' ophthalmopathy.

This clonotype occurred a few times. The chain uses TRBV7-2 and TRBJ2-5, with D maybe TRBD2 (6 bases). Germline CDR1 SGHTA, CDR2 FQGNSA. The CDR3 runs to 15 residues. Trimming removed 2 bases at V and 7 bases at J, with 17 bases between. The CDR3 protein is CASSLQKAGFGTQYF. The CDR3 DNA reads TGTGCCAGCAGCTTACAAAAAGCGGGCTTTGGGACCCAGTACTTC.

The V and J genes are TRBV4-2 and TRBJ1-1; no reliable D call. Germline CDR1 and CDR2: LGHNA and YNFKEQ. The CDR3 is 11 amino acids. Trimming shortened V by 2 bases and J by 6 bases, and 4 bases separated the two germline ends. In DNA, the CDR3 is TGTGCCAGCAGCCAACCTCCTGAAGCTTTCTTT. It codes for CASSQPPEAFF.

In regard to this clonotype: A much bigger clone sits one base away, suggesting this may be a read error. The rearrangement joins TRBV12-3 or TRBV12-4 to TRBJ2-2; D is possibly TRBD2 (5 bases). The CDR3 covers 14 residues. The CDR3 DNA reads TGTGCCAGCACTCCTCAAATCTGGGCCGGGGAGATGTTTTTT. Translated: CASTPQIWAGEMFF.

This clonotype was observed a handful of times. The chain links TRBV9 to TRBJ1-1; 7 nucleotides agree with TRBD1. This CDR3 has 14 amino acids. V gave up 0 bases and J gave up 2 bases; unmatched junction bases: 1. Germline CDR1 and CDR2: SGDLS and YYNGEE. In nucleotides, the CDR3 is TGTGCCAGCAGCGTAGTAGGGGGCAACACTGAAGCTTTCTTT. Protein product: CASSVVGGNTEAFF.

In regard to this clonotype: One base away lies a much larger clone, so this may be a sequencing read error. V is TRBV28 and J is TRBJ2-7; the match to TRBD2 covers 9 bases. The germline CDR1 and CDR2 sequences are MDHEN and SYDVKM. This CDR3 is 15 amino acids long. The V segment lost 3 bases and the J segment 6 bases; nucleotides outside the gene matches: 9. The CDR3 DNA reads as TGTGCCAGCAGTTTGTTTCGCGGGGGGGCAACCGAGCAGTACTTC. Amino acids: CASSLFRGGATEQYF.

This clonotype was observed many times. CDR3 DNA: TGCAGTGCTAGTTCACCGATCCGGACAGGGCACAATGAGCAGTTCTTC. It encodes CSASSPIRTGHNEQFF. The gene calls are TRBV20-1 and TRBJ2-1, with TRBD1 matching over 8 bases. The CDR3 is 16 amino acids. Germline values: CDR1 DFQATT, CDR2 SNEGSKA (reference sequence). J gave up 5 bases and V 3 bases, and 12 bases lay outside the gene matches.

A remark on this clonotype: This sequence may be a read error, since a much larger clone differs from it by one base. This sequence joins TRBV18 and TRBJ1-6; D is undetermined. CDR1 KGHSH and CDR2 LQKENI come from the germline V gene. The V gene lost 2 bases and the J gene lost 9 bases, with 17 bases spanning the gap. CDR3 length: 16 amino acids. As DNA, the CDR3 is TGTGCCAGCTCACCATTGGCAGCATCCTCTAGTTCACCCCTCCACTTT. As protein: CASSPLAASSSSPLHF.

This clonotype was seen a handful of times. This chain uses TRBV2 with TRBJ2-1; tentative D call: TRBD2 (5 bases). The germline CDR1 and CDR2 sequences are SNHLY and FYNNEI. This CDR3 has 13 residues. The V end lost 8 bases, the J end lost 2 bases, and 10 bases lay between the germline ends. For the CDR3, the DNA is TGTGCCAGCCTTAGCGTGACCTACAATGAGCAGTTCTTC. Its translation is CASLSVTYNEQFF.

This clonotype was seen ten or more times. The chain is built from TRBV11-2 and TRBJ1-2; no reliable D call. V gave up 1 base and J gave up 5 bases, with 14 bases separating them. Germline lookup yields CDR1 SGHAT and CDR2 FQNNGV. This CDR3 has 15 amino acids. The chain's CDR3 is CASSLGSSGGYGYTF. The CDR3 bases are TGTGCCAGCAGCTTAGGGTCCTCAGGAGGGTATGGCTACACCTTC.

The sample holds one count of this clonotype. This clone may be a read error of a much larger clone one base away. The chain is built from TRBV6-5 and TRBJ1-2; 8 bases fit TRBD1. The CDR3 is 15 amino acids. Germline trimming cut 0 bases from V and 7 bases from J; bases unmatched to any gene: 7. Germline CDR1 MNHEY, CDR2 SVGAGI. The CDR3 protein is CASSYSRAGGSGYTF. The CDR3 DNA sequence: TGTGCCAGCAGTTACTCCCGGGCAGGGGGCTCTGGCTACACCTTC.

V usage is TRBV12-3 or TRBV12-4 and J usage is TRBJ1-1; D is uncertain. Between the trimmed V and J ends, which lost 7 bases and 6 bases, there was a span of 18 bases. The length of the CDR3 is 14 residues. The CDR3 coding sequence is TGTGCCAGCACCCCAGGTCCTCTAGGCGCTGAAGCTTTCTTT. Protein: CASTPGPLGAEAFF.

This clonotype was counted ten times or more. V and J are TRBV3-1 and TRBJ2-7; 10 bases fit TRBD1. The CDR3 has 15 residues. The trim removed 5 bases at V and 0 bases at J, leaving 4 bases unmatched. CDR1 LGHDT and CDR2 YNNKEL come from the germline V gene (reference sequence). The chain's CDR3 is CASSYGQGGSYEQYF. In DNA form, the CDR3 reads TGTGCCAGCAGCTACGGACAGGGGGGCTCCTACGAGCAGTACTTC.

This clonotype showed up many times. V and J are TRBV7-2 and TRBJ2-7; the D is unclear. The CDR3 contains 15 residues. CDR1 and CDR2 (germline): SGHTA, FQGNSA. Trimming took 5 bases from V and 2 from J, leaving 16 bases between them. The CDR3 reads CASSPRNDGPYEQYF. The DNA of the CDR3 is TGTGCCAGCAGCCCGAGAAATGACGGCCCCTACGAGCAGTACTTC.

This clonotype came up many times. This chain joins TRBV28 and TRBJ1-2; D is ambiguous. V lost 3 bases and J lost 0, with 5 bases in between. The CDR3 is 13 residues long. Germline CDR1 MDHEN, CDR2 SYDVKM. CDR3 in amino acids: CASSFLSNYGYTF. The DNA of the CDR3 is TGTGCCAGCAGTTTCCTATCTAACTATGGCTACACCTTC.

Many counts were recorded for this clonotype. V gene TRBV6-2 or TRBV6-3 combines with J gene TRBJ2-1; 8 positions match TRBD1. V was pared by 2 bases and J by 4 bases, with 7 bases of the junction left unmatched. The CDR3 runs to 16 residues. Germline V gene lookup returns CDR1 MNHEY and CDR2 SVGEGT. The CDR3 here is CASSYTTGAKYNEQFF. For the CDR3, the DNA is TGTGCCAGCAGTTACACGACAGGGGCAAAATACAATGAGCAGTTCTTC.

The chain employs TRBV5-1 and TRBJ1-2; no reliable D call. The CDR3 is 15 amino acids. Germline CDR1 SGHRS, CDR2 YFSETQ. The germline V and J ends were trimmed by 4 bases and 2 bases, with 15 bases remaining between them. CDR3 loop: CASSPAGARNYGYTF. In nucleotides, the CDR3 is TGCGCCAGCAGCCCTGCGGGCGCGCGGAACTATGGCTACACCTTC.

This clonotype has a count of ten or more. The chain combines TRBV20-1 with TRBJ2-7, with 8 positions matching TRBD1. V gave up 3 bases and J gave up 6 bases; unmatched junction bases: 13. This CDR3 spans 15 amino acids. CDR1 is DFQATT, CDR2 SNEGSKA, per germline (reference sequence). CDR3 DNA: TGCAGTGCTAGCCCTCATGGACCAGGGGGCCTCGAGCAGTACTTC. Amino acids: CSASPHGPGGLEQYF.

There are many counts of this clonotype. The J gene is TRBJ2-1, the V gene TRBV7-8; D call uncertain. Germline V gives CDR1 SGHVS, CDR2 FQNEAQ. Trimming stripped 5 bases from V and 9 bases from J, with 23 bases between. The CDR3 is made up of 16 amino acids. CDR3 nucleotide sequence: TGTGCCAGCAGCCCTTATAGGCCTCTCGGGCCGAGTGAGCAGTTCTTC. This encodes CASSPYRPLGPSEQFF.

The chain links TRBV6-2 or TRBV6-3 to TRBJ2-6; 7 bases fit TRBD1. CDR1 MNHEY and CDR2 SVGEGT come from the germline V gene. This CDR3 has 15 amino acids. V lost 5 bases, J lost 2 bases, and 3 bases stayed unmatched. CDR3 protein: CASSNDRAGANVLTF. The DNA for the CDR3 is TGTGCCAGCAGTAACGACAGGGCTGGGGCCAACGTCCTGACTTTC.

At least ten counts were recorded for this clonotype. The chain combines TRBV30 with TRBJ2-7; D gene uncertain. The CDR3 runs 12 residues. The ends were cut back, 0 bases at V and 4 bases at J, with 7 bases in the middle. Germline V gene sequence: CDR1 GTSNPN, CDR2 SVGIG (reference sequence). Here the CDR3 DNA reads TGTGCCTGGAGTGTACTGGCATACGAGCAGTACTTC. Protein sequence: CAWSVLAYEQYF.

Note on this clonotype: This sequence may be a read error, since a much larger clone differs from it by one base. The chain is built from TRBV2 and TRBJ2-3; D might be TRBD1 (5 bases). CDR3 length: 14 amino acids. Germline CDR1 and CDR2: SNHLY and FYNNEI. CDR3 amino acids: CATQGLLSTGTQYF. The CDR3 coding sequence is TGTGCCACCCAGGGCTTGCTTAGCACAGGTACGCAGTATTTT.

Ten or more counts support this clonotype. The chain couples TRBV6-2 or TRBV6-3 to TRBJ2-7; 13 nucleotides agree with TRBD2. The CDR3 contains 17 residues. The germline V gene encodes CDR1 MNHEY and CDR2 SVGEGT. V shed 0 bases, J shed 2 bases, and the junction held 4 bases outside the gene matches. CDR3 bases: TGTGCCAGCAGTTACTCCGCGACTAGCGGGGGGACCTACGAGCAGTACTTC. It yields the protein CASSYSATSGGTYEQYF.

This clonotype has only a few counts. The gene calls are TRBV4-2 and TRBJ2-7, with D uncertain. Trimming took 6 bases from V and 0 from J, leaving 12 bases between them. The CDR3 is 14 residues long. CDR1 is LGHNA and CDR2 is YNFKEQ in the germline V gene. The CDR3 nucleotides read TGTGCCAGCAGTCAAAAGTCCACCTCCTACGAGCAGTACTTC. Translated: CASSQKSTSYEQYF.